One and the same sample provided the 30 T cell receptor beta chains below, sequenced in a study of Graves' ophthalmopathy and Graves' hyperthyroidism. RNA transcripts yielded amplified TCR beta CDR3 regions. First-round RT-PCR used HTBI primers; second-round multiplex PCR followed. MiXCR, run by TCRdb on the multiplex PCR reads, gives a single entry per CDR3 protein. Among around 600,000 distinct CDR3 sequences listed, just over 40% were seen once. Sequenced: peripheral blood. The receptor set was obtained from an adult man with Graves' ophthalmopathy.

This chain joins TRBV7-2 and TRBJ2-3, with D possibly TRBD2 on 7 matching bases. V was clipped by 5 bases and J by 4 bases, with 19 bases between them. This CDR3 region has 16 residues. Germline V CDR1 and CDR2: SGHTA, FQGNSA. The CDR3 bases are TGTGCCAGCAGCAGTTGGGGAGGGGGAGTCGCAGATACGCAGTATTTT. Translation gives CASSSWGGGVADTQYF.

V and J are TRBV10-3 and TRBJ1-2, with 8 bases matching TRBD1. V gave up 5 bases and J gave up 6 bases; unmatched junction bases: 2. Germline-derived CDR1 and CDR2 are ENHRY and SYGVKD. CDR3 length: 12 residues. CDR3 residues: CAISKQGDGYTF. The CDR3 coding sequence is TGTGCCATCAGTAAACAGGGGGATGGCTACACCTTC.

This clonotype was seen a few times. The chain recombines TRBV10-3 with TRBJ1-2; D gene unclear. With 10 bases removed from V and 5 bases from J, the gap between germline ends came to 17 bases. The CDR3 covers 13 residues. The germline gives CDR1 ENHRY, CDR2 SYGVKD. CDR3 sequence (DNA): TGTGCCAGCAGGAGGCAGGACCCGTATGGCTACACCTTC. Residues: CASRRQDPYGYTF.

This clonotype was picked up a small number of times. This sequence joins TRBV6-1 and TRBJ1-6, with a possible D match to TRBD1 (5 bases). The V and J ends lost 8 bases and 7 bases respectively, with 15 bases between them. The CDR3 has 14 residues. Germline-derived CDR1 and CDR2 are MNHNS and SASEGT. The DNA for the CDR3 is TGTGCCAGCTCCTTGTTACAGGTCAATTCACCCCTCCACTTT. Translating it yields CASSLLQVNSPLHF.

The chain joins TRBV7-8 to TRBJ1-6; D may be TRBD1 (6 bases). This CDR3 comprises 14 residues. V gave up 5 bases and J gave up 8 bases, with 13 bases separating them. From germline, CDR1 is SGHVS and CDR2 FQNEAQ. The chain's CDR3 is CASSQAGGYSPLHF. The CDR3, as DNA: TGTGCCAGCAGCCAAGCCGGGGGCTATTCACCCCTCCACTTT.

The count of this clonotype is one. A much larger clonotype is one base distant, so this may be a read error. This rearrangement joins TRBV5-8 to TRBJ1-1, with D unclear. Germline loops: CDR1 SGHTS, CDR2 YDEGEE. The CDR3 extends over 15 amino acids. The CDR3 reads CASSSTPVGNTEAFF. For the CDR3, the DNA is TGCGCCAGCAGCTCCACCCCGGTGGGGAACACTGAAGCTTTCTTT.

The CDR3 protein is CSYGTGVGYTF. Here the CDR3 DNA reads TGCAGCTATGGGACAGGGGTTGGCTACACCTTC. V is TRBV29-1 and J is TRBJ1-2; 10 bases map to TRBD1. CDR1 and CDR2 (germline): SQVTM, ANQGSEA. V lost 8 bases and J lost 7; bases outside the gene matches: 4. The CDR3 contains 11 residues.

This clonotype occurred many times. The V gene is TRBV29-1, the J gene TRBJ1-1, with D unresolved. V lost 2 bases and J lost 4, with 8 bases in between. The CDR3 totals 12 residues. Germline values: CDR1 SQVTM, CDR2 ANQGSEA. The CDR3 here is CSVERGSTEAFF. The CDR3 nucleotides read TGCAGCGTTGAAAGAGGTTCCACTGAAGCTTTCTTT.

There are many counts of this clonotype. The chain's CDR3 is CSAGLGDSYEQYF. The CDR3 region has the DNA TGCAGTGCCGGCCTGGGAGACTCCTACGAGCAGTACTTC. This chain joins TRBV20-1 and TRBJ2-7; tentatively, D is TRBD2 (5 bases). There are 13 residues in the CDR3. The V end was cut by 6 bases, the J end by 0 bases, with 12 bases between. The germline gives CDR1 DFQATT, CDR2 SNEGSKA (reference sequence).

The V and J genes are TRBV5-6 and TRBJ2-5; 12 positions agree with TRBD1. The CDR3 is 15 amino acids. From germline, CDR1 is SGHDT and CDR2 YYEEEE. V shed 1 base, J shed 7 bases, and the junction held 5 bases outside the gene matches. The CDR3 protein is CASSLQGTGGATQYF. As DNA, the CDR3 is TGTGCCAGCAGCTTGCAAGGGACAGGGGGCGCGACCCAGTACTTC.

This rearrangement joins TRBV5-1 to TRBJ1-6, with TRBD1 identical over 10 bases. The CDR3 covers 16 residues. Germline-derived CDR1 and CDR2 are SGHRS and YFSETQ. After removal of 4 bases from V and 4 bases from J, the junction contained 5 bases not matched to a gene. CDR3 in DNA: TGCGCCAGCAGCCTCCGACAGGGGGCTTATAATTCACCCCTCCACTTT. Translation: CASSLRQGAYNSPLHF.

The rearrangement links TRBV19 to TRBJ2-6; D might be TRBD1 or TRBD2, each matching 6 bases. The CDR3 runs to 13 residues. Germline V gene lookup returns CDR1 LNHDA and CDR2 SQIVND (reference sequence). Trimming removed 3 bases at V and 19 bases at J, with 19 bases between. Here the CDR3 reads CASSISGAGTETF. CDR3 DNA: TGTGCCAGTAGTATTTCGGGGGCAGGCACTGAAACTTTC.

This clonotype was recorded at least ten times. The chain joins TRBV7-2 to TRBJ1-1; D unclear. CDR3 size: 14 residues. Between the trimmed V and J ends, which lost 1 base and 6 bases, there was a span of 12 bases. The germline CDR1 and CDR2 sequences are SGHTA and FQGNSA. The CDR3 DNA sequence: TGTGCCAGCAGCTTAGGCCAGATTTACGCTGAAGCTTTCTTT. The encoded protein is CASSLGQIYAEAFF.

This clonotype was detected many times. The chain carries TRBV7-9 and TRBJ2-5; D is undetermined. The germline V gene has CDR1 SEHNR and CDR2 FQNEAQ (reference sequence). CDR3 length: 10 amino acids. Trimming shortened V by 3 bases and J by 7 bases, and 3 bases separated the two germline ends. CDR3 protein: CASSFPTQYF. The CDR3, as DNA: TGTGCCAGCAGCTTCCCGACCCAGTACTTC.

This clonotype was observed a few times. This chain joins TRBV9 and TRBJ1-5; unclear D gene. Per germline, CDR1 SGDLS and CDR2 YYNGEE. V was trimmed by 4 bases and J by 5 bases, leaving 7 bases between them. The CDR3 length is 12 residues. For the CDR3, the DNA is TGTGCCAGCAGCCAAAATGATCAGCCCCAGCATTTT. Its protein product is CASSQNDQPQHF.

The CDR3 sequence is CASSVGGLAAGANVLTF. Written as DNA, the CDR3 is TGTGCCAGCAGCGTAGGGGGACTAGCGGCTGGGGCCAACGTCCTGACTTTC. The chain carries TRBV9 and TRBJ2-6, with TRBD2 matching 11 bases. The CDR3 is 17 residues long. V lost 0 bases and J lost 2; bases outside the gene matches: 1. Germline assignment: CDR1 SGDLS and CDR2 YYNGEE.

The chain is built from TRBV11-1 and TRBJ2-5, with D possibly being TRBD2 (6 bases). This CDR3 is built from 19 residues. The germline V gene encodes CDR1 SGHAT and CDR2 FQDESV (reference sequence). Trimming left V 4 bases short and J 1 base short, with 25 bases between. In nucleotides, the CDR3 is TGTGCCAGCAGCTCCTCCTTCAGCTTGGCCTTCGGGGGCCAAGAGACCCAGTACTTC. Translating gives CASSSSFSLAFGGQETQYF.

V and J are TRBV5-1 and TRBJ2-7; D unresolved. Trimming cost V 0 bases and J 4 bases, with 11 bases left between them. Per germline, CDR1 SGHRS and CDR2 YFSETQ. This CDR3 comprises 14 residues. The DNA of the CDR3 is TGCGCCAGCAGCTTGGTCTCACACACATACGAGCAGTACTTC. This gives the protein CASSLVSHTYEQYF.

At least ten counts were recorded for this clonotype. The V gene is TRBV2, the J gene TRBJ2-7, with D perhaps TRBD1 (6 bases). The CDR3 covers 14 residues. Trimming took 3 bases from V and 4 from J, leaving 13 bases between them. CDR1 and CDR2 from the germline V gene are SNHLY and FYNNEI. CDR3 in amino acids: CASSDGTLNYEQYF. Written as DNA, the CDR3 is TGTGCCAGCAGTGACGGGACACTTAATTACGAGCAGTACTTC.

J is TRBJ1-6 and V is TRBV7-2; TRBD1 is a possible D gene (5 bases). CDR1 is SGHTA and CDR2 is FQGNSA in the germline V gene. Between the trimmed V and J ends, which lost 5 bases and 7 bases, there was a span of 12 bases. This CDR3 region has 14 residues. CDR3 DNA sequence: TGTGCCAGCAGCCTAGAAGGGGAGAATTCACCCCTCCACTTT. This translates into CASSLEGENSPLHF.

The CDR3 here is CASSQSPGQGTETQYF. The CDR3 DNA sequence: TGTGCCAGCAGCCAGTCGCCGGGACAGGGGACAGAGACCCAGTACTTC. The chain uses TRBV5-8 and TRBJ2-5; 10 bases fit TRBD1. J gave up 4 bases and V 4 bases, and 10 bases lay outside the gene matches. Germline-derived CDR1 and CDR2 are SGHTS and YDEGEE. CDR3 size: 16 residues.

On this clonotype: Just one base apart from a much larger clone, this may be a read error. This chain links TRBV6-1 with TRBJ2-7, with TRBD1 as a possible D gene (6 bases). V shed 7 bases and J shed 2 bases, with 12 bases lying between them. The CDR3 is 13 amino acids. CDR1 is MNHNS and CDR2 is SASEGT in the germline V gene. The CDR3 DNA is TGTGCCAGCACCCCCAGGGGTGCCTACGAGCAGTACGTC. It is translated as CASTPRGAYEQYV.

This clonotype was recorded at least ten times. This sequence joins TRBV29-1 and TRBJ2-7; D perhaps matches TRBD2 (7 bases). The CDR3 length is 12 residues. With 3 bases removed from V and 5 bases from J, the gap between germline ends came to 11 bases. In germline, CDR1 is SQVTM, CDR2 ANQGSEA. The CDR3 here is CSVDEGGDEQYF. The CDR3 nucleotides are TGCAGCGTTGATGAGGGGGGGGACGAGCAGTACTTC.

This clonotype came up a few times. The rearrangement uses TRBV6-1 and TRBJ2-5, with no clear D. Per germline, CDR1 MNHNS and CDR2 SASEGT. The CDR3 runs to 13 residues. V was trimmed by 7 bases and J by 5 bases, leaving 14 bases between them. The CDR3 reads CASIPIRAETQYF. The CDR3 bases are TGTGCCAGCATCCCAATAAGGGCTGAGACCCAGTACTTC.

This clonotype was counted between two and nine times. This chain uses TRBV11-3 with TRBJ2-3; no clear D gene. This CDR3 comprises 12 residues. The germline gives CDR1 SGHNT, CDR2 YENEEA. V was pared by 4 bases and J by 6 bases, with 8 bases between. For the CDR3, the DNA is TGTGCCAGCAGCTCGCTGGCGGATACGCAGTATTTT. Translating it yields CASSSLADTQYF.

V gene TRBV5-6 combines with J gene TRBJ1-6; D is unresolved. V dropped 1 base and J dropped 1 base, with 3 bases sitting between them. This CDR3 is built from 14 residues. CDR1 is SGHDT and CDR2 is YYEEEE in the germline V gene. The CDR3 is CASSLLSYNSPLHF. CDR3 nucleotides: TGTGCCAGCAGCTTGCTATCCTATAATTCACCCCTCCACTTT.

In this sample, this clonotype turned up many times. V is TRBV19 and J is TRBJ1-3; D is uncertain. The CDR3 runs to 14 residues. From germline, CDR1 is LNHDA and CDR2 SQIVND (reference sequence). Trimming took off 4 bases at V and 0 bases at J, with 7 bases between the two ends. CDR3 bases: TGTGCCAGTAGTAAGGGCGGCTCTGGAAACACCATATATTTT. Residues: CASSKGGSGNTIYF. The full variable domain, with the rest looked up from reference TRBV19 and TRBJ1-3, is DGGITQSPKYLFRKEGQNVTLSCEQNLNHDAMYWYRQDPGQGLRLIYYSQIVNDFQKGDIAEGYSVSREKKESFPLTVTSAQKNPTAFYLCASSKGGSGNTIYFGEGSWLTVV.

The rearrangement joins TRBV24-1 to TRBJ1-2, with 9 bases lining up with TRBD1. CDR1 and CDR2 (germline): KGHDR, SFDVKD. J lost 4 bases, V lost 4 bases, and 3 bases had no gene match. The CDR3 is 14 amino acids. The CDR3 DNA reads as TGTGCCACCAGTGAAGGGACAGGGATCTATGGCTACACCTTC. Translation: CATSEGTGIYGYTF.

The rearrangement uses TRBV5-1 and TRBJ1-2; 9 bases are a match to TRBD1. The CDR3 spans 16 residues. Per germline, CDR1 SGHRS and CDR2 YFSETQ. The ends lost 2 bases at V and 4 bases at J; junction bases unmatched: 9. DNA for the CDR3: TGCGCCAGCAGCTTCCGACAGGGGGAAGGGATCTATGGCTACACCTTC. Translating it yields CASSFRQGEGIYGYTF.

This clonotype was seen many times. A read error may produce the germline difference seen at one junction end. CDR3 in DNA: TGTGCTAGCAGCTTACTAGGCCGGGAGACCCAGTACTTC. It specifies CASSLLGRETQYF. V usage is TRBV7-7 and J usage is TRBJ2-5, with a possible D match to TRBD2 (5 bases). The germline V gene has CDR1 SSHAT and CDR2 FNYEAQ (reference sequence). The CDR3 runs to 13 residues.